This T cell receptor beta chain came from a study of T cell responses to AZD1222 COVID-19 vaccine. Study details: Timing groups of about 4 and about 12 weeks for second doses were pooled. Findings of the study overall: The donor cohort was predominantly white British with a female majority, and clonal diversity may have been underestimated. Breadth and depth of Spike-specific TCRs rose after two AZD1222 doses.

Worth noting for this clone: Antigen: not known.

Clones were read by immunoSEQ multiplex PCR, and TCRdb kept only the in-frame ones, dropping some. The sample has over 140,000 clones, roughly 92% seen once; the top ten hold roughly 5.1%. The material sequenced was peripheral blood, taken on day 0 of AZD1222 vaccination. The TCR sequence derives from an adult in good health.

The CDR3 protein is CASSSLGVGTIQSSYNEQFF. In DNA form, the CDR3 reads TGTGCCAGCAGCTCTTTAGGGGTCGGGACGATTCAAAGCTCCTACAATGAGCAGTTCTTC. V and J are TRBV12-1 and TRBJ2-1. TRBV12-1 is a recognized pseudogene. This CDR3 spans 20 amino acids.